This T cell receptor (beta chain) was sequenced during a study of T-cell reconstitution after alpha-beta-depleted transplantation in children. CDR3 size: 12 residues. The germline gives CDR1 SNHLY, CDR2 FYNNEI. Trimming pared 2 bases from V and 3 bases from J, leaving 5 bases between. This clonotype was seen repeatedly, ten times or more. Unique molecular identifiers were incorporated into the prepared TCRbeta library. TCRdb re-analysed the PCR reads in MiXCR, keeping a single row per CDR3 protein. Of around 93,000 distinct CDR3 sequences listed, roughly 8.8% are singletons. This chain uses TRBV2 with TRBJ2-7, with D unresolved. The sequence came from a human donor who donated a stem cell graft to a child with congenital amegakaryocytic thrombocytopenia. Sequenced here: PBMCs from the stem cell graft donor, sampled from the stem cell graft. Here the CDR3 reads CASSENDYEQYF. CDR3 sequence (DNA): TGTGCCAGCAGTGAAAACGACTACGAGCAGTACTTC.